Listed here is a single TCR beta chain. MiXCR, applied by TCRdb to the RT-PCR reads, yields one record per CDR3 protein. The sample contains around 600,000 distinct CDR3 sequences, about 11% of which appear only once. This specimen comes from a study of response to subunit inactivated influenza vaccine. These data were likewise used in another study, on T cells expressing NK-cell markers. That study reports: It was by 5'RACE template switching with UMIs that TCR beta cDNA was made.

The sequence derives from a man aged 50 to 59 who received an inactivated influenza vaccine. The input for sequencing was PBMCs from blood, taken on the day of vaccination.

The CDR3: CAISPNRQPDTQYF. CDR3 DNA: TGCGCCATCTCGCCCAACCGTCAGCCAGATACGCAGTATTTT. The chain links TRBV23-1 to TRBJ2-3; the D is unclear. TRBV23-1 is an open reading frame whose function is uncertain. The CDR3 spans 14 residues. V was clipped by 10 bases and J by 4 bases, with 18 bases between them.